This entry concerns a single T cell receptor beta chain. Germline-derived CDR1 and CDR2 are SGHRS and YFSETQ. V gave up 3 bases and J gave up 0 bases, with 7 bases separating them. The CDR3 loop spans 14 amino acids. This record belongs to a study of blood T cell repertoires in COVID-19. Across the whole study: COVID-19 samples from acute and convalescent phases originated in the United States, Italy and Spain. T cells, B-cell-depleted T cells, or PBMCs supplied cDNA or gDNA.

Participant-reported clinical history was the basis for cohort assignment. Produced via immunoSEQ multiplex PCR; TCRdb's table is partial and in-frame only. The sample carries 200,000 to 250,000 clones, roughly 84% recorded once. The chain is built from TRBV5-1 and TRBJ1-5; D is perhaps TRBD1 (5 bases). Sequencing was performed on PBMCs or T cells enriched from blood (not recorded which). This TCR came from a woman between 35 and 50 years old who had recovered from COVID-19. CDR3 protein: CASSSGDSNQPQHF. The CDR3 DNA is TGCGCCAGCAGCTCGGGGGATAGCAATCAGCCCCAGCATTTT. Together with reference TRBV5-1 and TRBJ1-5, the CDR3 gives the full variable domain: KAGVTQTPRYLIKTRGQQVTLSCSPISGHRSVSWYQQTPGQGLQFLFEYFSETQRNKGNFPGRFSGRQFSNSRSEMNVSTLELGDSALYLCASSSGDSNQPQHFGDGTRLSIL.